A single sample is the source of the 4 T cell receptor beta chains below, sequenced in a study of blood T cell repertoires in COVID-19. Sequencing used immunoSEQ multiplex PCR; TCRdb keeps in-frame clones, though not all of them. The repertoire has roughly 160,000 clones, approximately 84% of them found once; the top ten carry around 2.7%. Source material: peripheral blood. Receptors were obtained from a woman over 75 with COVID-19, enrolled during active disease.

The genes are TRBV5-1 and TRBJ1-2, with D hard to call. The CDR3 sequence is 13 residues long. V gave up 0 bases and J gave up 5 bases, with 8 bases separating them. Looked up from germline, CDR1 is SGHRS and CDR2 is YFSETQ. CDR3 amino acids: CASSLVRGYGYTF. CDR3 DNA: TGCGCCAGCAGCTTGGTGCGGGGTTATGGCTACACCTTC. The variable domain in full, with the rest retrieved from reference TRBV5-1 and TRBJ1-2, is KAGVTQTPRYLIKTRGQQVTLSCSPISGHRSVSWYQQTPGQGLQFLFEYFSETQRNKGNFPGRFSGRQFSNSRSEMNVSTLELGDSALYLCASSLVRGYGYTFGSGTRLTVV.

The DNA for the CDR3 is TGTGCCAGCACCGAGGGCGCCACCGGGGAGCTGTTTTTT. As protein: CASTEGATGELFF. The chain recombines TRBV2 with TRBJ2-2; TRBD2 is a possible D gene (5 bases). There are 13 residues in the CDR3. Trimming took 7 bases from V and 4 from J, leaving 10 bases between them. Looked up from germline, CDR1 is SNHLY and CDR2 is FYNNEI.

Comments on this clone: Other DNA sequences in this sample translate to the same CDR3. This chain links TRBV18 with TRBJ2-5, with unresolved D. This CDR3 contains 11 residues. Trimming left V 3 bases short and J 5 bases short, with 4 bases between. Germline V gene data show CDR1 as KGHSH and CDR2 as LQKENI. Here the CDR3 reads CASSPSETQYF. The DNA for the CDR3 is TGTGCCAGCTCACCTTCGGAGACCCAGTACTTC.

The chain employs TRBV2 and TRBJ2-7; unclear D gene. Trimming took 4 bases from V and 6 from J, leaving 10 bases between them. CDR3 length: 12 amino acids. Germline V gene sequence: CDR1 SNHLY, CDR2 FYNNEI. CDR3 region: CASSVERIEQYF. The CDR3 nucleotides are TGTGCCAGCAGTGTAGAGAGAATCGAGCAGTACTTC.